The rows below give T cell receptor beta chains drawn from one sample of a study of Ad26.COV2.S vaccination and SARS-CoV-2 variants. The protocol was immunoSEQ multiplex PCR, while the TCRdb copy is restricted to in-frame clones and leaves out a portion. Of about 400,000 clones detected, 70% to 90% appear once; the ten largest clones hold approximately 1.9%. The specimen comprised peripheral blood, sampled in a trial of Ad26.COV2.S vaccine versus placebo. The receptors were gathered from a person between 18 and 65 years old who received the Ad26.COV2.S COVID-19 vaccine or a placebo. Both conserved end residues are part of each CDR3. Each record gives: D gene, V gene, J gene, clone size, CDR3 DNA, CDR3 protein. D genes are given only for firm matches. Clone size appears in some rows only: once, few, many, or a class for an expanded clone.

-	TRBV10-3	TRBJ1-1	once	TGTGCCATCAGGGATAGCAATAAGGCTTTCTTT	CAIRDSNKAFF
-	TRBV27	TRBJ1-1	-	TGTGCCAGCAGCTATCAGGAGAACACTGAAGCTTTCTTT	CASSYQENTEAFF
TRBD1	TRBV18	TRBJ1-1	-	TGTGCCAGCTCAGCCGGACAGGGGGCGCCTGGCACTGAAGCTTTCTTT	CASSAGQGAPGTEAFF
-	TRBV7-2	TRBJ2-5	-	TGTGCCAGCAGCCCCCTTGATGGGGGGCAGGAGACCCAGTACTTC	CASSPLDGGQETQYF
TRBD2	TRBV19	TRBJ2-5	-	TGTGCCAGTAATCATAGGGCGGGAGAAAGGGGAGAGACCCAGTACTTC	CASNHRAGERGETQYF
TRBD1	TRBV19	TRBJ2-2	-	TGTGCCAGTAGACAGGACAGGACCTCCACCGGGGAGCTGTTTTTT	CASRQDRTSTGELFF
-	TRBV6-5	TRBJ2-3	-	TGTGCCAGCGGCGCGGGACACGGAGCAGATACGCAGTATTTT	CASGAGHGADTQYF
TRBD2	TRBV6-4	TRBJ2-1	-	TGTGCCAGCAGTGACTCGACTAGCGGGAGCTACAATGAGCAGTTCTTC	CASSDSTSGSYNEQFF
-	TRBV7-3	TRBJ2-2	few	TGTGCCAGCAGCTTTGTAGCCCTAGCAGCCACCGGGGAGCTGTTTTTT	CASSFVALAATGELFF
TRBD2	TRBV30	TRBJ2-3	once	TGTGCCTGGAGTTTGAGCGGGAGAGGCGCAGATACGCAGTATTTT	CAWSLSGRGADTQYF
-	TRBV5-6	TRBJ1-1	-	TGTGCCAGCAGCTTTTCCGGGAACACTGAAGCTTTCTTT	CASSFSGNTEAFF
TRBD1	TRBV7-3	TRBJ2-4	-	TGTGCCAGCAGCCCCGGACAGGGGAGGCAGGGCATTCAGTACTTC	CASSPGQGRQGIQYF
-	TRBV5-8	TRBJ1-2	-	TGTGCCAGCAGCTTGTCAATGAGAGGGCGGTATGGCTACACCTTC	CASSLSMRGRYGYTF
-	TRBV4-1	TRBJ2-5	-	TGCGCCAGCAGCCAAGGTGGGACCCCCAAAGAGACCCAGTACTTC	CASSQGGTPKETQYF
TRBD2	TRBV7-9	TRBJ2-7	-	TGTGCCAGCAGCTTAGTGCTAGCGGGGCGGTCTTACGAGCAGTACTTC	CASSLVLAGRSYEQYF
-	TRBV5-4	TRBJ1-1	-	TGTGCCAGCAGCTTCCAAGATAGGGACACTGAAGCTTTCTTT	CASSFQDRDTEAFF
-	TRBV7-8	TRBJ2-1	-	TGTGCCAGCAGCTCCGTACAGGGTGTCTCCTACAATGAGCAGTTCTTC	CASSSVQGVSYNEQFF
-	TRBV9	TRBJ1-1	-	TGTGCCAGCCGGGGGGTTGGATTTAACACTGAAGCTTTCTTT	CASRGVGFNTEAFF
TRBD2	TRBV24-1	TRBJ2-2	-	TGTGCCACCAGTGATTTAGGACTAGAGAACACCGGGGAGCTGTTTTTT	CATSDLGLENTGELFF
-	TRBV18	TRBJ2-5	-	TGTGCCAGCTCAGAGGAGGGAACCCGCGAGTACTTC	CASSEEGTREYF
-	TRBV27	TRBJ2-1	-	TGTGCCAGCAGCCCCCGCGACTTTAGCTCCTACAATGAGCAGTTCTTC	CASSPRDFSSYNEQFF
-	TRBV28	TRBJ1-1	-	TGTGCCAGCAGTTTACCCAACACTGAAGCTTTCTTT	CASSLPNTEAFF
TRBD2	TRBV28	TRBJ2-7	-	TGTGCCAGCAGGGCTAGCGGCTCCTACGAGCAGTACTTC	CASRASGSYEQYF
-	TRBV3-1/TRBV3-2	TRBJ1-1	-	TGTGCCAGCAGCCAAGGCAGGGGTATGAACACTGAAGCTTTCTTT	CASSQGRGMNTEAFF
-	TRBV6-5	TRBJ1-4	-	TGTGCCAGCAAAGGGTTAAGGGGGGACGAAAAACTGTTTTTT	CASKGLRGDEKLFF
TRBD2	TRBV7-6	TRBJ2-7	-	TGTGCCAGCAGCTTAGGGACTAGCGGGACGAGCTCCTACGAGCAGTACTTC	CASSLGTSGTSSYEQYF
TRBD1	TRBV4-1	TRBJ2-2	-	TGCGCCAGTTCAGGGGGCACCGGGGAGCTGTTTTTT	CASSGGTGELFF
TRBD2	TRBV7-9	TRBJ2-1	-	TGTGCCAGCAGTACGGCGGGAGGGGGGCACGATGAGCAGTTCTTC	CASSTAGGGHDEQFF
TRBD1	TRBV30	TRBJ2-2	-	TGTGCCTGGAGTGTGGACAGGCTAACCGGGGAGCTGTTTTTT	CAWSVDRLTGELFF
TRBD2	TRBV3-1/TRBV3-2	TRBJ2-1	once	TGTGCCAGCAGCACCTTAGCGGGGAGCTCCTACAATGAGCAGTTCTTC	CASSTLAGSSYNEQFF
-	TRBV7-2	TRBJ2-1	-	TGTGCCAGCAGCCTCCAGGGGGGCGCACTGACTGAGCAGTTCTTC	CASSLQGGALTEQFF
-	TRBV4-2	TRBJ1-4	-	TGTGCCAGCAGCCAAGTCCAGGGTGCTGGAGAAAAACTGTTTTTT	CASSQVQGAGEKLFF
-	TRBV15	TRBJ2-7	-	TGTGCCACCAGCAGAGATCTATCGGACACTCCCTACGAGCAGTACTTC	CATSRDLSDTPYEQYF
-	TRBV24-1	TRBJ2-5	-	TGTGCCACCGGGCGAGGTTTGCAAGAGACCCAGTACTTC	CATGRGLQETQYF
-	TRBV19	TRBJ2-7	-	TGTGCCAGTGCAAGATCCCGGGATTTCGAGCAGTACTTC	CASARSRDFEQYF
TRBD1	TRBV20-1	TRBJ2-1	-	TGCAGTGCTAGTCCCCCCCGGCGAGGGGGCTCCGATGAGCAGTTCTTC	CSASPPRRGGSDEQFF
-	TRBV7-9	TRBJ1-5	-	TGTGCCAGCAGCTTCGAGTTGAGTCAGCCCCAGCATTTT	CASSFELSQPQHF
TRBD2	TRBV9	TRBJ2-3	-	TGTGCCAGCAGCTCGGGACTAGCGGGAGTAACAGATACGCAGTATTTT	CASSSGLAGVTDTQYF
-	TRBV2	TRBJ1-4	-	TGTGCCAGCAGTGAGAGGCAGGGAGGGACTAATGAAAAACTGTTTTTT	CASSERQGGTNEKLFF
TRBD1	TRBV6-4	TRBJ2-2	-	TGTGCCAGCAGTGACTCGACAGGGACGAACACCGGGGAGCTGTTTTTT	CASSDSTGTNTGELFF
TRBD2	TRBV6-5	TRBJ2-3	-	TGTGCCAGCAGTTACGGGAGGGCGCGCACAGATACGCAGTATTTT	CASSYGRARTDTQYF
-	TRBV30	TRBJ1-1	-	TGTGCCTGGAGTGTAGTAATGGACACTGAAGCTTTCTTT	CAWSVVMDTEAFF
-	TRBV7-9	TRBJ1-2	-	TGTGCCAGCAGCTCCGGGGGGATGAGATTCGGCTACACCTTC	CASSSGGMRFGYTF
TRBD1	TRBV5-1	TRBJ1-2	-	TGCGCCAGCAGCCCATGGGACAGAACCTATGGCTACACCTTC	CASSPWDRTYGYTF
-	TRBV6-5	TRBJ1-1	few	TGTGCCAGCAGTTACGGGACCTTGAACACTGAAGCTTTCTTT	CASSYGTLNTEAFF
-	TRBV7-3	TRBJ2-2	few	TGTGCCAGCAGCCTCCTTGGGACTGGGGAGAACACCGGGGAGCTGTTTTTT	CASSLLGTGENTGELFF
-	TRBV11-3	TRBJ2-7	-	TGTGCCAGCAGCGAAGGACAGCCTAAAAAAGCCTACGAGCAGTACTTC	CASSEGQPKKAYEQYF
TRBD2	TRBV7-2	TRBJ2-7	-	TGTGCCAGCAGCTTAGTGGGTAGCGGGAGCTCCTACGAGCAGTACTTC	CASSLVGSGSSYEQYF
TRBD1	TRBV6-2/TRBV6-3	TRBJ2-7	-	TGTGCCAGCAGCCTGACAGGGACACGCTACGAGCAGTACTTC	CASSLTGTRYEQYF
TRBD2	TRBV19	TRBJ2-3	-	TGTGCCAGTAGTCGGACTAGCGGGAGTTCGGTCTTTACGCAGTATTTT	CASSRTSGSSVFTQYF
-	TRBV19	TRBJ1-2	-	TGTGCCAGTAGTAATCGGCAGGGTGGCCTTAGGTCTAACTATGGCTACACCTTC	CASSNRQGGLRSNYGYTF